One sample yielded the 27 T cell receptor beta chains listed below, sequenced in a study of regulatory T cells in long-lasting Graves disease. For TCR beta, libraries came from iRepertoire HTBI primers and Arm-PCR of CDR3 regions. MiXCR, applied by TCRdb to the multiplex PCR reads, yields one record per CDR3 protein. This table has 350,000 to 500,000 distinct CDR3 sequences, approximately 14% appearing once. Time point defined: newly diagnosed GD, antithyroid drugs for less than 3 months. RNA from PBMCs was the source of the TCR library. These data were also reused for a study on T cells in Graves' hyperthyroidism and ophthalmopathy.

This specimen consisted of peripheral blood mononuclear cells (PBMCs), obtained at new diagnosis, from a patient treated with antithyroid drugs. The origin of the receptors is a woman in her forties or fifties with Graves disease.

This clonotype appeared many times. The gene calls are TRBV2 and TRBJ1-2; D is perhaps TRBD1 (5 bases). CDR1 and CDR2 from the germline V gene are SNHLY and FYNNEI. This CDR3 is built from 15 residues. The V gene lost 4 bases and the J gene lost 0 bases, with 12 bases spanning the gap. The CDR3 reads CASSGTRGANYGYTF. The DNA of the CDR3 is TGTGCCAGCAGTGGGACACGTGGGGCTAACTATGGCTACACCTTC.

In its sample, this clonotype was seen a few times. V usage is TRBV28 and J usage is TRBJ2-1; TRBD2 matches at 12 bases. V lost 3 bases and J lost 7; bases outside the gene matches: 4. The V gene's germline CDR1 is MDHEN and CDR2 SYDVKM. CDR3 size: 15 residues. The chain's CDR3 is CASSFGLAGLNEQFF. In DNA form, the CDR3 reads TGTGCCAGCAGTTTCGGACTAGCGGGATTGAATGAGCAGTTCTTC.

This clonotype has more than one count but fewer than ten. The rearrangement uses TRBV10-3 and TRBJ2-7; D might be TRBD1 or TRBD2, each matching 5 bases. The CDR3 length is 14 residues. V was clipped by 6 bases and J by 5 bases, with 17 bases between them. Germline-derived CDR1 and CDR2 are ENHRY and SYGVKD. This chain's CDR3 is CAIRYEGPLNEQYF. In DNA, the CDR3 is TGTGCCATCAGGTACGAGGGACCCCTCAACGAGCAGTACTTC.

In its sample, this clonotype was seen many times. The chain recombines TRBV12-3 or TRBV12-4 with TRBJ1-2; TRBD1 aligns across 8 bases. The junction had 12 bases not matched to a gene; V was cut back by 5 bases and J by 13 bases. The CDR3 extends over 13 amino acids. The CDR3 DNA follows: TGTGCCAGCAGTCAAGGGACAGGCGACCTCGGCACCTTC. The encoded protein is CASSQGTGDLGTF.

There are many counts of this clonotype. The DNA for the CDR3 is TGTGCCAGCTCACCCCTACAGATGGGTAATGAAAAACTGTTTTTT. Residues: CASSPLQMGNEKLFF. The chain has TRBV18 and TRBJ1-4; D call uncertain. Trimming stripped 3 bases from V and 4 bases from J, with 12 bases between. Per germline, CDR1 KGHSH and CDR2 LQKENI. CDR3 size: 15 residues.

This clonotype turned up a few times. The gene calls are TRBV27 and TRBJ1-5; D uncertain. The CDR3 totals 17 residues. The germline V and J ends were trimmed by 6 bases and 2 bases, with 20 bases remaining between them. Germline CDR1 MNHEY, CDR2 SMNVEV (reference sequence). The DNA for the CDR3 is TGTGCCAGCAGACGGGCCGGGTACGGATTTGGCAATCAGCCCCAGCATTTT. It codes for CASRRAGYGFGNQPQHF.

The chain joins TRBV15 to TRBJ2-1; tentative D call: TRBD2 (5 bases). This CDR3 has 13 residues. Trimming took off 1 base at V and 9 bases at J, with 10 bases between the two ends. CDR1 is LNHNV, CDR2 YYDKDF, per germline (reference sequence). The CDR3: CATSRVTGTEQFF. In nucleotides, the CDR3 is TGTGCCACCAGCAGAGTTACGGGAACTGAGCAGTTCTTC.

This clonotype has just a few counts. V is TRBV10-3 and J is TRBJ2-1; 7 nucleotides agree with TRBD2. This CDR3 is 14 amino acids long. J gave up 6 bases and V 6 bases, and 8 bases lay outside the gene matches. CDR1 and CDR2 (germline): ENHRY, SYGVKD. The CDR3 nucleotides read TGTGCCATCAGCCAACCCGGGACTACCAATGAGCAGTTCTTC. This translates into CAISQPGTTNEQFF.

This clonotype appeared a few times. This rearrangement joins TRBV19 to TRBJ2-3; TRBD2 matches 8 bases. The ends lost 8 bases at V and 4 bases at J; junction bases unmatched: 8. The germline gives CDR1 LNHDA, CDR2 SQIVND (reference sequence). The CDR3 extends over 14 amino acids. The chain's CDR3 is CASATAGVSDTQYF. CDR3 in DNA: TGTGCCAGTGCGACAGCGGGAGTATCAGATACGCAGTATTTT.

This clonotype was seen ten or more times. This chain joins TRBV6-1 and TRBJ1-5; the D gene is possibly TRBD1 (5 bases). Germline loops: CDR1 MNHNS, CDR2 SASEGT. The ends were cut back, 2 bases at V and 1 base at J, with 15 bases in the middle. The CDR3 length is 17 residues. The CDR3 is CASSEHPRVASNQPQHF. In DNA, the CDR3 is TGTGCCAGCAGTGAACACCCCAGGGTCGCAAGCAATCAGCCCCAGCATTTT.

This clonotype was picked up a small number of times. The rearrangement uses TRBV4-1 and TRBJ1-4; D is uncertain. CDR1 is MGHRA and CDR2 is YSYEKL in the germline V gene. The CDR3 spans 15 residues. V lost 6 bases to trimming and J lost 1 base, with 12 bases between them. The DNA of the CDR3 is TGCGCCAGCAGAAGGTTGGCAAGAACTAATGAAAAACTGTTTTTT. Translation gives CASRRLARTNEKLFF.

The chain has TRBV19 and TRBJ2-1, with 8 bases lining up with TRBD2. Germline V gives CDR1 LNHDA, CDR2 SQIVND (reference sequence). J gave up 3 bases and V 8 bases, and 9 bases lay outside the gene matches. This CDR3 contains 15 residues. CDR3 nucleotide sequence: TGTGCCAGTGGGTTGGGTAGCGGGGACTACAATGAGCAGTTCTTC. Amino acids: CASGLGSGDYNEQFF.

This clonotype was detected many times. The chain uses TRBV29-1 and TRBJ2-4; D gene uncertain. Trimming stripped 7 bases from V and 4 bases from J, with 11 bases between. Germline loops: CDR1 SQVTM, CDR2 ANQGSEA. This CDR3 has 12 amino acids. CDR3 loop: CSATGLKNIQYF. CDR3 DNA sequence: TGCAGCGCCACCGGGCTTAAAAACATTCAGTACTTC.

V is TRBV20-1 and J is TRBJ2-2; tentatively, D is TRBD1 (6 bases). V lost 0 bases, J lost 1 base, and 12 bases lay in between. Germline-derived CDR1 and CDR2 are DFQATT and SNEGSKA (reference sequence). The CDR3 covers 16 residues. The CDR3 loop reads CSARDLVQGNTGELFF. The CDR3 bases are TGCAGTGCTAGAGATTTAGTACAGGGGAACACCGGGGAGCTGTTTTTT.

This clonotype was seen only a few times. The chain is built from TRBV5-4 and TRBJ2-3, with 11 bases that match TRBD2. V lost 4 bases and J lost 7; bases outside the gene matches: 5. There are 14 residues in the CDR3. Germline V gene sequence: CDR1 SGHNT, CDR2 YYREEE (reference sequence). This chain's CDR3 is CASSPGTSGNTQYF. The CDR3 nucleotides read TGTGCCAGCAGCCCGGGGACTAGCGGAAATACGCAGTATTTT.

The sample holds many counts of this clonotype. The V gene is TRBV20-1, the J gene TRBJ2-5, with 10 bases fitting TRBD1. The CDR3 has 14 amino acids. Germline-derived CDR1 and CDR2 are DFQATT and SNEGSKA (reference sequence). The ends lost 6 bases at V and 4 bases at J; junction bases unmatched: 8. The DNA of the CDR3 is TGCAGTGCAGACGCAGGACAGGGGGGAGAGACCCAGTACTTC. It specifies CSADAGQGGETQYF.

This clonotype was seen ten or more times. V usage is TRBV28 and J usage is TRBJ1-5; D perhaps matches TRBD1 (5 bases). The V end was cut by 5 bases, the J end by 0 bases, with 17 bases between. Germline V lookup: CDR1 MDHEN, CDR2 SYDVKM. The CDR3 has 17 amino acids. CDR3 sequence: CASSPGDFSDSNQPQHF. Here the CDR3 DNA reads TGTGCCAGCAGTCCCGGGGACTTTAGTGATAGCAATCAGCCCCAGCATTTT.

This clonotype was detected many times. The rearrangement uses TRBV7-3 and TRBJ2-3, with TRBD2 identical over 11 bases. The CDR3 has 17 residues. Germline V gene sequence: CDR1 SGHTA, CDR2 FQGTGA. V was clipped by 0 bases and J by 0 bases; unmatched bases: 2. The CDR3 nucleotides read TGTGCCAGCAGCTTAACTCCTAGCGGGGGGAGCACAGATACGCAGTATTTT. It specifies CASSLTPSGGSTDTQYF.

This clonotype has at least ten counts. CDR3 protein: CASSLRLGGGYEQYF. Here the CDR3 DNA reads TGTGCCAGCAGTTTACGTTTGGGCGGGGGGTACGAGCAGTACTTC. The genes are TRBV28 and TRBJ2-7, with TRBD2 matching 8 bases. CDR1 and CDR2 (germline): MDHEN, SYDVKM. V was clipped by 2 bases and J by 4 bases; unmatched bases: 7. The CDR3 loop spans 15 amino acids.

This clonotype was recorded many times. The chain employs TRBV2 and TRBJ2-7, with 7 positions matching TRBD2. CDR1 SNHLY and CDR2 FYNNEI come from the germline V gene. The trim removed 7 bases at V and 0 bases at J, leaving 3 bases unmatched. This CDR3 comprises 13 residues. The CDR3: CASNGGDSYEQYF. The CDR3 DNA follows: TGTGCCAGCAATGGGGGGGACTCCTACGAGCAGTACTTC. The entire variable domain, with the rest obtained from reference TRBV2 and TRBJ2-7, is as follows: EPEVTQTPSHQVTQMGQEVILRCVPISNHLYFYWYRQILGQKVEFLVSFYNNEISEKSEIFDDQFSVERPDGSNFTLKIRSTKLEDSAMYFCASNGGDSYEQYFGPGTRLTVT.

This clonotype was counted a single time. A far more abundant clone sits one base away, making this likely a read error. This chain connects TRBV12-3 or TRBV12-4 to TRBJ2-7; TRBD1 or TRBD2 may be the D gene (7 bases each). This CDR3 contains 13 residues. CDR3 residues: CASSFDRDYGQYF. DNA for the CDR3: TGTGCCAGCAGTTTTGACAGGGACTACGGGCAGTACTTC.

This clonotype was counted at least ten times. The CDR3, as DNA: TGTGCCAGCAGCCAGGACGGTTTTGAAGCTTTCTTT. Amino acids: CASSQDGFEAFF. The J gene is TRBJ1-1, the V gene TRBV5-5; D is ambiguous. Trimming took 4 bases from V and 7 from J, leaving 11 bases between them. The CDR3 contains 12 residues. CDR1 is SGHKS, CDR2 YYEKEE, per germline (reference sequence).

This clonotype was seen at least ten times. CDR3 coding DNA: TGTGCCAGCAGCCAAGCTCTCTGGGGTTATCAGTTCTTC. Protein sequence: CASSQALWGYQFF. J is TRBJ2-1 and V is TRBV14; the D is unclear. The CDR3 runs to 13 residues. V was cut by 1 base and J by 13 bases, with 14 bases left in between. CDR1 and CDR2 (germline): SGHDN, FVKESK.

The J gene is TRBJ1-3, the V gene TRBV2; D uncertain. The germline V gene has CDR1 SNHLY and CDR2 FYNNEI. The CDR3 length is 15 residues. Trimming pared 7 bases from V and 0 bases from J, leaving 13 bases between. In DNA, the CDR3 is TGTGCCAGCACGAGGAACCCTAGCTCTGGAAACACCATATATTTT. Protein product: CASTRNPSSGNTIYF.

This clonotype has a count of ten or more. The chain has TRBV12-3 or TRBV12-4 and TRBJ2-7; TRBD2 matches at 11 bases. The CDR3 covers 16 residues. Unmatched junction bases numbered 8, after V lost 3 bases and J lost 4 bases. The CDR3 coding sequence is TGTGCCAGCAGTTTTAGCACTAGCGGGAGTTTATACGAGCAGTACTTC. It yields the protein CASSFSTSGSLYEQYF.

The chain combines TRBV30 with TRBJ2-5; D possibly corresponds to TRBD2 (5 bases). CDR1 is GTSNPN, CDR2 SVGIG, per germline (reference sequence). The CDR3 runs 14 residues. The V gene lost 3 bases and the J gene lost 3 bases, with 14 bases spanning the gap. CDR3 sequence: CAWRRWSGKETQYF. The CDR3 DNA reads as TGTGCCTGGAGGAGGTGGAGCGGAAAAGAGACCCAGTACTTC.

This clonotype was seen at least ten times. The chain uses TRBV18 and TRBJ2-1; D remains unclear. The germline V and J ends were trimmed by 3 bases and 8 bases, with 8 bases remaining between them. The CDR3 consists of 12 residues. Germline V gene data show CDR1 as KGHSH and CDR2 as LQKENI. CDR3 sequence (DNA): TGTGCCAGCTCACCTGTAGGGTATGAGCAGTTCTTC. Translation gives CASSPVGYEQFF.